These T cell receptor beta chains were read from a single sample in a study of Tregs in tolerant kidney transplant recipients. TCRdb keeps only in-frame clones here, not all; method: immunoSEQ multiplex PCR. The table includes fewer than 55,000 clones, around 90% detected once. This material consisted of CD8+ T cells from blood (PBMCs), taken 12 months after the transplant. The receptors here all came from a human patient who received a combined kidney and bone marrow transplant. Some T cells here may be from the graft donor. The CDR3 runs from the conserved cysteine through the conserved F or W. The D gene is left open where the match is weak. Clone size, where shown, is once, few, many, or a class for clones that have expanded.

d_call cdr3_length j_call clone_size v_call cdr3_aa cdr3_nt
. 14 TRBJ1-5 once TRBV7-9 CASSLEQGNQPQHF TGTGCCAGCAGCTTAGAGCAGGGCAATCAGCCCCAGCATTTT
. 14 TRBJ2-5 . TRBV5-1 CASSLGQNEETQYF TGCGCCAGCAGCTTGGGACAGAACGAAGAGACCCAGTACTTC
TRBD1 15 TRBJ1-3 . TRBV11-1 CASSLGTGRRNTIYF TGTGCCAGCAGCCTCGGGACAGGGCGAAGAAACACCATATATTTT
. 14 TRBJ2-1 . TRBV27 CASRPGVGGNEQFF TGTGCCAGCCGACCGGGAGTGGGTGGCAATGAGCAGTTCTTC
TRBD1 14 TRBJ2-5 . TRBV19 CASSPWTGDETQYF TGTGCCAGTAGTCCGTGGACAGGGGACGAGACCCAGTACTTC
TRBD2 17 TRBJ2-5 . TRBV14 CASSQGRPWRGEFTQYF TGTGCCAGCAGCCAAGGCCGTCCTTGGCGGGGGGAGTTTACCCAGTACTTC
. 14 TRBJ2-1 . TRBV13 CASSRSSMYNEQFF TGTGCCAGCAGCCGTAGTTCTATGTACAATGAGCAGTTCTTC
. 15 TRBJ2-3 . TRBV21-1 CASKDRDRGSDTQYF TGTGCCAGCAAAGACCGGGACAGGGGGTCAGATACGCAGTATTTT
TRBD2 13 TRBJ2-7 . TRBV27 CASTGGTPYEQYF TGTGCCAGCACGGGGGGGACCCCCTACGAGCAGTACTTC
TRBD2 15 TRBJ2-5 . TRBV15 CATSKGLAGGETQYF TGTGCCACCAGCAAAGGACTAGCGGGAGGCGAGACCCAGTACTTC
. 15 TRBJ2-7 once TRBV7-6 CASSLVRGATYEQYF TGTGCCAGCAGCTTAGTTCGGGGGGCTACTTACGAGCAGTACTTC
TRBD2 15 TRBJ2-5 . TRBV14 CASSQGGLASETQYF TGTGCCAGCAGCCAAGGAGGACTAGCGTCAGAGACCCAGTACTTC
TRBD1 14 TRBJ2-7 . TRBV5-5 CASSLGTGGYEQYF TGTGCCAGCAGCTTGGGGACAGGGGGCTACGAGCAGTACTTC
TRBD1 14 TRBJ2-5 . TRBV10-3 CAISYTGGLETQYF TGTGCCATCAGTTATACAGGGGGGCTGGAGACCCAGTACTTC
. 14 TRBJ2-2 . TRBV5-8 CASSLEQNTGELFF TGTGCCAGCAGCTTGGAACAGAACACCGGGGAGCTGTTTTTT
TRBD1 17 TRBJ2-2 . TRBV4-1 CASSQDRTGERTGELFF TGCGCCAGCAGCCAAGATCGAACAGGGGAACGCACCGGGGAGCTGTTTTTT
. 13 TRBJ2-7 . TRBV7-2 CASSLEAAYEQYF TGTGCCAGCAGCTTAGAAGCCGCCTACGAGCAGTACTTC
TRBD1 13 TRBJ1-1 . TRBV9 CASSAGGRTEAFF TGTGCCAGCAGCGCAGGGGGCCGGACTGAAGCTTTCTTT
TRBD1 18 TRBJ2-5 . TRBV14 CASSQGSSGQRFGETQYF TGTGCCAGCAGCCAAGGTTCATCGGGACAGAGGTTTGGGGAGACCCAGTACTTC
. 15 TRBJ2-7 . TRBV4-1 CASSQERTSSYEQYF TGCGCCAGCAGCCAAGAGAGGACTTCCTCCTACGAGCAGTACTTC
TRBD2 14 TRBJ2-3 . TRBV13 CASKREGSTDTQYF TGTGCCAGCAAGCGGGAGGGTAGCACAGATACGCAGTATTTT
. 13 TRBJ2-7 . TRBV29-1 CSVEAQTSYEQYF TGCAGCGTTGAGGCACAGACCTCATACGAGCAGTACTTC
. 17 TRBJ2-2 . TRBV15 CATSRDLAQANTGELFF TGTGCCACCAGCAGAGACTTGGCCCAAGCGAACACCGGGGAGCTGTTTTTT
. 14 TRBJ2-7 once TRBV5-1 CASSFDLGAYEQYF TGCGCCAGCAGCTTTGATTTGGGAGCCTACGAGCAGTACTTC
. 16 TRBJ1-6 . TRBV30 CAWSPQTYSYNSPLHF TGTGCCTGGAGTCCCCAAACTTACTCCTATAATTCACCCCTCCACTTT
TRBD1 19 TRBJ2-1 . TRBV19 CASSIDRWVGGRTYNEQFF TGTGCCAGTAGTATAGATCGGTGGGTAGGGGGCAGGACCTACAATGAGCAGTTCTTC
TRBD1 15 TRBJ2-3 . TRBV28 CASSDRGHGTDTQYF TGTGCCAGCAGTGACAGGGGGCACGGCACAGATACGCAGTATTTT
TRBD2 13 TRBJ2-5 . TRBV19 CATGTSGGVGQYF TGTGCCACCGGGACTAGCGGGGGGGTAGGACAGTACTTC
TRBD2 19 TRBJ2-3 . TRBV9 CASSVALAGGRDGADTQYF TGTGCCAGCAGCGTAGCACTAGCGGGAGGTCGAGACGGGGCAGATACGCAGTATTTT
. 13 TRBJ2-4 . TRBV7-3 CASSLFLGDIQYF TGTGCCAGCAGCTTATTCCTAGGTGACATTCAGTACTTC
. 12 TRBJ2-1 . TRBV30 CAGLIKNNEQFF TGTGCCGGCCTCATAAAAAACAATGAGCAGTTCTTC
TRBD2 15 TRBJ2-3 . TRBV7-2 CASSSLAGDTDTQYF TGTGCCAGCAGCAGTCTAGCGGGAGACACAGATACGCAGTATTTT
. 12 TRBJ2-7 . TRBV7-6 CASSPTGFEQYF TGTGCCAGCAGCCCAACAGGGTTCGAGCAGTACTTC
. 14 TRBJ2-5 . TRBV13 CASSLRARQETQYF TGTGCCAGCAGCTTGAGGGCGAGGCAAGAGACCCAGTACTTC
TRBD1 14 TRBJ2-3 . TRBV29-1 CSVATGKGTDTQYF TGCAGCGTTGCGACAGGGAAGGGCACAGATACGCAGTATTTT
. 14 TRBJ2-7 medium-sized TRBV5-6 CASSGEGQVYEQYF TGTGCCAGCAGCGGGGAGGGACAGGTCTACGAGCAGTACTTC
. 11 TRBJ1-4 . TRBV30 CALRTAEKLFF TGTGCCTTAAGGACTGCCGAAAAACTGTTTTTT
. 17 TRBJ2-1 . TRBV9 CASSVGSDPLTYNEQFF TGTGCCAGCAGCGTAGGTTCTGATCCGTTGACATACAATGAGCAGTTCTTC
. 14 TRBJ1-2 . TRBV5-6 CASSLGSGNYGYTF TGTGCCAGCAGCTTGGGATCCGGGAACTATGGCTACACCTTC
. 15 TRBJ2-2 . TRBV19 CASRQGHMNTGELFF TGTGCCAGTAGACAGGGACACATGAACACCGGGGAGCTGTTTTTT
. 14 TRBJ2-1 . TRBV2 CASRPLSSYNEQFF TGTGCCAGCAGGCCGCTTAGCTCCTACAATGAGCAGTTCTTC
TRBD1 15 TRBJ1-5 once TRBV4-1 CASSQEEGAEQPQHF TGCGCCAGCAGCCAAGAAGAGGGGGCTGAGCAGCCCCAGCATTTT
. 11 TRBJ2-7 . TRBV20-1 CSAELSYEQYF TGCAGTGCCGAGCTGTCCTACGAGCAGTACTTC
. 12 TRBJ2-2 . TRBV5-1 CASEVDGGELFF TGCGCCAGCGAGGTCGACGGCGGGGAGCTGTTTTTT
TRBD2 16 TRBJ2-2 . TRBV29-1 CSVGLADNANTGELFF TGCAGCGTCGGACTAGCGGATAACGCGAACACCGGGGAGCTGTTTTTT